The 27 T cell receptor beta chains reported below all come from one sample, sequenced in a study of T-cell reconstitution after alpha-beta-depleted transplantation in children (dated by TCRdb to the mid-2010s). Library creation used PCR. These reads were obtained on an Illumina HiSeq 2500. TCR library preparation used molecular barcoding, with unique molecular identifiers applied to normalize quantification of the TCRbeta repertoire. TCRdb reprocessed the public reads (quality trimming at Q25 with fastp, clone calling with MiXCR) and kept in-frame beta chains. Identical CDR3 protein sequences are pooled into one entry, listed with their most common genes and DNA. The sample table records a few hundred thousand distinct CDR3 sequences; 10% to 15% of these occur just once. Around 2.2% of the sample rests with the top ten. Read against the paper, the sample's treatment or condition label means: allogeneic hematopoietic cell transplantation with graft depleted of TCRalphabeta T cells and CD19 B cells.

The sample here was PBMCs, mostly from graft donor cells, taken 360 days after TCRalphabeta/CD19-depleted stem cell transplant. These receptor sequences come from a male patient younger than 18 who had a stem cell transplant for acute myeloid leukemia, so the T cells may come from the graft donor.

In its sample, this clonotype was seen a few times. As DNA, the CDR3 is TGCACCAGCAGCCACGAAACTTATAGCGGCTCTGGGAACAATGAGCAGTTCTTC. Translating gives CTSSHETYSGSGNNEQFF. The rearrangement uses TRBV1 and TRBJ2-1; the table names TRBD2, a call not compared with the DNA. TRBV1 counts as a pseudogene. The CDR3 runs to 18 residues.

DNA for the CDR3: TGTGCCATCAGTGGGACTAATTACGAGCAGTACTTC. Protein: CAISGTNYEQYF. The chain uses TRBV10-3 and TRBJ2-7; tentative D call: TRBD2 (6 bases). The V gene lost 4 bases and the J gene lost 4 bases, with 8 bases spanning the gap. Looked up from germline, CDR1 is ENHRY and CDR2 is SYGVKD. This CDR3 spans 12 amino acids.

In its sample, this clonotype was seen many times. This rearrangement joins TRBV29-1 to TRBJ2-7; TRBD1 matches 11 bases. Germline V gene sequence: CDR1 SQVTM, CDR2 ANQGSEA. Germline trimming cut 7 bases from V and 3 bases from J; bases unmatched to any gene: 5. This CDR3 has 13 amino acids. CDR3 residues: CSGGQGGFYEQYF. The CDR3 bases are TGCAGCGGGGGACAGGGGGGATTCTACGAGCAGTACTTC.

The gene calls are TRBV20-1 and TRBJ2-7; 11 positions match TRBD2. Losses at the gene ends were 6 bases for V and 3 bases for J; bases not matched to a gene: 10. This CDR3 contains 15 residues. Per germline, CDR1 DFQATT and CDR2 SNEGSKA (reference sequence). The chain's CDR3 is CSAQRGLAGFYEQYF. DNA for the CDR3: TGCAGTGCCCAAAGAGGACTAGCGGGTTTCTACGAGCAGTACTTC.

The V and J genes are TRBV18 and TRBJ2-7, with D maybe TRBD2 (5 bases). This CDR3 has 16 residues. V shed 1 base and J shed 2 bases, with 15 bases lying between them. Germline-derived CDR1 and CDR2 are KGHSH and LQKENI. The CDR3 loop reads CASSPQPAVLTYEQYF. The CDR3 DNA sequence: TGTGCCAGCTCACCACAGCCAGCGGTCTTAACCTACGAGCAGTACTTC.

This clonotype has just a few counts. This chain uses TRBV29-1 with TRBJ2-7; 9 positions agree with TRBD1. V shed 6 bases, J shed 3 bases, and the junction held 6 bases outside the gene matches. This CDR3 is 13 amino acids long. Germline CDR1 and CDR2: SQVTM and ANQGSEA. In DNA, the CDR3 is TGCAGCGTGCGGACAGGGGTGGTCTACGAGCAGTACTTC. Translated, it gives CSVRTGVVYEQYF.

The chain employs TRBV7-6 and TRBJ2-1; TRBD2 might be the D (6 bases). The CDR3 is 12 amino acids. Between the trimmed V and J ends, which lost 5 bases and 9 bases, there was a span of 11 bases. The germline V gene encodes CDR1 SGHVS and CDR2 FNYEAQ. CDR3 nucleotides: TGTGCCAGCAGCCCGATCGGGGGTGAGCAGTTCTTC. The encoded protein is CASSPIGGEQFF.

This clonotype occurred many times. The chain carries TRBV28 and TRBJ2-2; D is perhaps TRBD2 (6 bases). Trimming cost V 6 bases and J 6 bases, with 17 bases left between them. There are 15 residues in the CDR3. Germline assignment: CDR1 MDHEN and CDR2 SYDVKM. The CDR3 spells CASSSGGPGAGELFF. The CDR3 DNA reads TGTGCCAGCAGCTCCGGAGGGCCCGGGGCCGGGGAGCTGTTTTTT. Full variable domain (rest looked up from reference TRBV28 and TRBJ2-2): DVKVTQSSRYLVKRTGEKVFLECVQDMDHENMFWYRQDPGLGLRLIYFSYDVKMKEKGDIPEGYSVSREKKERFSLILESASTNQTSMYLCASSSGGPGAGELFFGEGSRLTVL.

The chain uses TRBV6-2 or TRBV6-3 and TRBJ2-1; 11 positions match TRBD2. The CDR3 runs 21 residues. V gave up 2 bases and J gave up 0 bases; unmatched junction bases: 15. Germline CDR1 reads MNHEY; CDR2 reads SVGEGT. The CDR3 protein is CASSYRPGLAVPLSSYNEQFF. CDR3 coding DNA: TGTGCCAGCAGTTACCGCCCGGGACTAGCGGTCCCCTTAAGCTCCTACAATGAGCAGTTCTTC.

This chain links TRBV9 with TRBJ2-6; D possibly matches TRBD1 or TRBD2 (5 bases each). The CDR3 runs 18 residues. The V and J ends lost 3 bases and 1 base respectively, with 17 bases between them. Germline CDR1 reads SGDLS; CDR2 reads YYNGEE. The CDR3 DNA follows: TGTGCCAGCAGCGCCATGGGGGTGACCCTTTCTGGGGCCAACGTCCTGACTTTC. Its protein is CASSAMGVTLSGANVLTF.

The J gene is TRBJ2-1, the V gene TRBV7-2, with D perhaps matching TRBD2 (6 bases). Germline assignment: CDR1 SGHTA and CDR2 FQGNSA. Between the trimmed V and J ends, which lost 4 bases and 1 base, there was a span of 14 bases. The CDR3 has 16 residues. For the CDR3, the DNA is TGTGCCAGCAGCTCCACCATAGCGGAATCCTACAATGAGCAGTTCTTC. Translated: CASSSTIAESYNEQFF. The full variable domain, rest sourced from reference TRBV7-2 and TRBJ2-1, is GAGVSQSPSNKVTEKGKDVELRCDPISGHTALYWYRQSLGQGLEFLIYFQGNSAPDKSGLPSDRFSAERTGGSVSTLTIQRTQQEDSAVYLCASSSTIAESYNEQFFGPGTRLTVL.

The CDR3 region is CASSHGTHPGRDTQYF. The CDR3 DNA is TGTGCCAGCAGTCACGGGACTCATCCCGGCAGAGATACGCAGTATTTT. The V and J genes are TRBV7-2 and TRBJ2-3, with a possible D match to TRBD2 (6 bases). Germline CDR1 and CDR2: SGHTA and FQGNSA. The CDR3 covers 16 residues. Trimming removed 6 bases from V and 5 bases from J, with 21 bases in between.

This clonotype was counted between two and nine times. V usage is TRBV20-1 and J usage is TRBJ2-3; 7 bases are a match to TRBD2. V was pared by 5 bases and J by 3 bases, with 5 bases of the junction left unmatched. The CDR3 sequence is 13 residues long. Germline V gene sequence: CDR1 DFQATT, CDR2 SNEGSKA (reference sequence). CDR3: CSAPGEGTDTQYF. DNA of the CDR3: TGCAGTGCTCCTGGGGAGGGAACAGATACGCAGTATTTT.

CDR3 loop: CASSLRGTLNTGELFF. The CDR3 nucleotides read TGTGCCAGCAGTTTACGGGGGACTCTAAACACCGGGGAGCTGTTTTTT. This rearrangement joins TRBV27 to TRBJ2-2, with D perhaps matching TRBD2 (6 bases). Germline CDR1 reads MNHEY; CDR2 reads SMNVEV (reference sequence). Between the trimmed V and J ends, which lost 2 bases and 2 bases, there was a span of 12 bases. The CDR3 sequence is 16 residues long.

The chain combines TRBV28 with TRBJ2-1; TRBD2 aligns across 13 bases. V lost 4 bases and J lost 6; bases outside the gene matches: 6. CDR3 length equals 16 residues. Looked up from germline, CDR1 is MDHEN and CDR2 is SYDVKM. This CDR3 is CASSSLAGGGRNEQFF. The CDR3, as DNA: TGTGCCAGCAGTTCACTAGCGGGAGGGGGTCGCAATGAGCAGTTCTTC.

This chain connects TRBV5-5 to TRBJ2-5; D gene ambiguous. CDR1 and CDR2 from the germline V gene are SGHKS and YYEKEE (reference sequence). CDR3 length: 15 residues. V gave up 4 bases and J gave up 0 bases, with 13 bases separating them. The CDR3 sequence: CASSPLVLDQETQYF. CDR3 nucleotides: TGTGCCAGCAGCCCACTTGTACTGGACCAAGAGACCCAGTACTTC.

This sequence joins TRBV29-1 and TRBJ2-3; D remains unclear. The CDR3 spans 12 residues. Trimming stripped 4 bases from V and 4 bases from J, with 9 bases between. The germline V gene encodes CDR1 SQVTM and CDR2 ANQGSEA. CDR3 amino acids: CSVAFLPDTQYF. CDR3 nucleotides: TGCAGCGTTGCTTTCCTCCCAGATACGCAGTATTTT.

V gene TRBV10-3 combines with J gene TRBJ2-3; weak D call: TRBD1 (6 bases). The CDR3 runs to 16 residues. Per germline, CDR1 ENHRY and CDR2 SYGVKD. The ends were cut back, 0 bases at V and 2 bases at J, with 12 bases in the middle. CDR3 in amino acids: CAISESMGDNTDTQYF. The CDR3, as DNA: TGTGCCATCAGTGAGTCCATGGGGGACAACACAGATACGCAGTATTTT.

The gene calls are TRBV20-1 and TRBJ2-1; 9 nucleotides align to TRBD2. The CDR3 has 14 residues. Germline V lookup: CDR1 DFQATT, CDR2 SNEGSKA (reference sequence). CDR3 protein: CTAMGTSFWNEQFF. The CDR3 coding sequence is TGCACCGCTATGGGGACTAGCTTCTGGAATGAGCAGTTCTTC.

V is TRBV4-3 and J is TRBJ1-3; no clear D gene. Germline assignment: CDR1 LGHNA and CDR2 YSLEER. V gave up 1 base and J gave up 0 bases, with 7 bases separating them. The CDR3 contains 15 residues. CDR3: CASSQALSSGNTIYF. In DNA form, the CDR3 reads TGCGCCAGCAGCCAAGCCCTTAGCTCTGGAAACACCATATATTTT.

The sample holds a few counts of this clonotype. The gene calls are TRBV6-2 or TRBV6-3 and TRBJ2-1, with 7 bases identical to TRBD2. CDR3 size: 15 residues. J gave up 3 bases and V 7 bases, and 9 bases lay outside the gene matches. Per the germline V gene, CDR1 is MNHEY and CDR2 is SVGEGT. The CDR3 spells CASTSVGGLYNEQFF. DNA of the CDR3: TGTGCCAGCACGTCGGTGGGAGGGCTCTACAATGAGCAGTTCTTC.

Ten or more counts support this clonotype. This chain uses TRBV2 with TRBJ2-1; no definite D call. The CDR3 has 9 amino acids. Germline values: CDR1 SNHLY, CDR2 FYNNEI. V lost 7 bases and J lost 9, with 4 bases in between. CDR3 nucleotides: TGTGCCAGCAATCCTGAGCAGTTCTTC. This codes for CASNPEQFF. Using reference TRBV2 and TRBJ2-1 for the parts outside the CDR3, the full variable domain is EPEVTQTPSHQVTQMGQEVILRCVPISNHLYFYWYRQILGQKVEFLVSFYNNEISEKSEIFDDQFSVERPDGSNFTLKIRSTKLEDSAMYFCASNPEQFFGPGTRLTVL.

This clonotype was observed many times. The chain recombines TRBV4-2 with TRBJ2-5; tentatively, D is TRBD2 (5 bases). There are 16 residues in the CDR3. V lost 0 bases and J 9 bases, leaving 20 bases between the germline ends. Germline CDR1 is LGHNA and CDR2 is YNFKEQ. The CDR3 reads CASSQELFGPMGAQYF. CDR3 in DNA: TGTGCCAGCAGCCAAGAACTTTTTGGGCCCATGGGAGCCCAGTACTTC.

The chain has TRBV4-3 and TRBJ2-3; 8 positions agree with TRBD2. The germline gives CDR1 LGHNA, CDR2 YSLEER. J gave up 3 bases and V 1 base, and 9 bases lay outside the gene matches. The CDR3 has 17 residues. CDR3 protein: CASSQVASGWGTDTQYF. The CDR3 DNA follows: TGCGCCAGCAGCCAAGTTGCTAGCGGGTGGGGGACAGATACGCAGTATTTT.

The chain joins TRBV27 to TRBJ2-4, with no clear D. Per germline, CDR1 MNHEY and CDR2 SMNVEV (reference sequence). V lost 3 bases and J 0 bases, leaving 15 bases between the germline ends. This CDR3 contains 17 residues. In nucleotides, the CDR3 is TGTGCCAGCAGTTTCAATATCGGATTTCTAGCCAAAAACATTCAGTACTTC. Its protein product is CASSFNIGFLAKNIQYF.

The chain employs TRBV29-1 and TRBJ1-5, with TRBD1 as a possible D gene (5 bases). The germline V gene has CDR1 SQVTM and CDR2 ANQGSEA. This CDR3 is 13 amino acids long. V was shortened by 4 bases and J by 5 bases, with 12 bases between the two germline ends. The CDR3 DNA sequence: TGCAGCGTTGGACAGTACCCGGATCAGCCCCAGCATTTT. This encodes CSVGQYPDQPQHF. The entire variable domain, with the rest obtained from reference TRBV29-1 and TRBJ1-5, is as follows: SAVISQKPSRDICQRGTSLTIQCQVDSQVTMMFWYRQQPGQSLTLIATANQGSEATYESGFVIDKFPISRPNLTFSTLTVSNMSPEDSSIYLCSVGQYPDQPQHFGDGTRLSIL.

This clonotype was seen a handful of times. This sequence joins TRBV5-5 and TRBJ2-5; TRBD2 is a possible D gene (6 bases). CDR1 is SGHKS, CDR2 YYEKEE, per germline (reference sequence). The CDR3 runs 15 residues. V shed 0 bases and J shed 5 bases, with 14 bases lying between them. Here the CDR3 reads CASSLGSGVAETQYF. The DNA for the CDR3 is TGTGCCAGCAGCTTGGGGTCGGGAGTAGCGGAGACCCAGTACTTC. Looking up the rest from reference TRBV5-5 and TRBJ2-5 gives the full variable domain: DAGVTQSPTHLIKTRGQQVTLRCSPISGHKSVSWYQQVLGQGPQFIFQYYEKEERGRGNFPDRFSARQFPNYSSELNVNALLLGDSALYLCASSLGSGVAETQYFGPGTRLLVL.